Detailed here is one T cell receptor beta chain. This sample stems from a study of cytomegalovirus exposure and HLA in healthy donors. Amplification used 60 Vbeta primers and 13 Jbeta primers. The data were produced by immunoSEQ multiplex PCR, yet TCRdb's version contains in-frame clones alone and is incomplete. The data hold 150,000 to 160,000 clones, with around 80% observed a single time. Germline CDR1 MNHNY, CDR2 SVGAGI (reference sequence). The CDR3 length is 16 residues. With V trimmed by 4 bases and J by 9 bases, 8 bases remained unmatched. The chain couples TRBV6-6 to TRBJ2-1; 14 bases map to TRBD2. Sequenced: PBMCs. This receptor was taken from a woman in her thirties or forties in good health and CMV-seronegative. The CDR3: CASSFATSGGAGEQFF. The DNA for the CDR3 is TGTGCCAGCAGTTTCGCGACTAGCGGGGGGGCGGGTGAGCAGTTCTTC.